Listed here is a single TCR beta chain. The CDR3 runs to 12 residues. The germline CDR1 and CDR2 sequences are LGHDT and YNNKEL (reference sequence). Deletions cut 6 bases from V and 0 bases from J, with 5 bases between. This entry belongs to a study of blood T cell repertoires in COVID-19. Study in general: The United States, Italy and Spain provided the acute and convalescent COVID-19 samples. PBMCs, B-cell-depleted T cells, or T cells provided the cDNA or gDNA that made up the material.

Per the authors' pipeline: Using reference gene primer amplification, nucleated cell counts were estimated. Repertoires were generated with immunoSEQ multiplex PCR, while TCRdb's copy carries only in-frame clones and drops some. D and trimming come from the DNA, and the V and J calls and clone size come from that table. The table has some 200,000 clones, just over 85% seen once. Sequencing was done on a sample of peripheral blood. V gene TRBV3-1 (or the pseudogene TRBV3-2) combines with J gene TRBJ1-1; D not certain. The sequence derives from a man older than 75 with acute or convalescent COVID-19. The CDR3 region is CASRGVNTEAFF. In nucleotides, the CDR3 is TGTGCCAGCAGGGGCGTGAACACTGAAGCTTTCTTT.